This T cell receptor (beta chain) was observed in a study of CD8+ T cells in alopecia areata. The CDR3 contains 20 residues. In germline, CDR1 is MDHEN, CDR2 SYDVKM. Germline trimming cut 4 bases from V and 4 bases from J; bases unmatched to any gene: 20. The authors extracted RNA and reverse transcribed it into cDNA as the sequencing template. The table came from immunoSEQ multiplex PCR; TCRdb's copy has only in-frame clones and leaves some out. The repertoire holds 30,000 to 40,000 clones, with around 80% as singletons. The genes are TRBV28 and TRBJ2-3; 10 nucleotides match TRBD2. This TCR was recovered from a human donor with alopecia areata. The sequenced material came from NKG2D-low CD8+ T cells sorted from blood. Here the CDR3 DNA reads TGTGCCAGCAGTTCTAAGAGTTTCGAGCTAGCGGGAGTCGTCTCAGATACGCAGTATTTT. It is translated as CASSSKSFELAGVVSDTQYF.